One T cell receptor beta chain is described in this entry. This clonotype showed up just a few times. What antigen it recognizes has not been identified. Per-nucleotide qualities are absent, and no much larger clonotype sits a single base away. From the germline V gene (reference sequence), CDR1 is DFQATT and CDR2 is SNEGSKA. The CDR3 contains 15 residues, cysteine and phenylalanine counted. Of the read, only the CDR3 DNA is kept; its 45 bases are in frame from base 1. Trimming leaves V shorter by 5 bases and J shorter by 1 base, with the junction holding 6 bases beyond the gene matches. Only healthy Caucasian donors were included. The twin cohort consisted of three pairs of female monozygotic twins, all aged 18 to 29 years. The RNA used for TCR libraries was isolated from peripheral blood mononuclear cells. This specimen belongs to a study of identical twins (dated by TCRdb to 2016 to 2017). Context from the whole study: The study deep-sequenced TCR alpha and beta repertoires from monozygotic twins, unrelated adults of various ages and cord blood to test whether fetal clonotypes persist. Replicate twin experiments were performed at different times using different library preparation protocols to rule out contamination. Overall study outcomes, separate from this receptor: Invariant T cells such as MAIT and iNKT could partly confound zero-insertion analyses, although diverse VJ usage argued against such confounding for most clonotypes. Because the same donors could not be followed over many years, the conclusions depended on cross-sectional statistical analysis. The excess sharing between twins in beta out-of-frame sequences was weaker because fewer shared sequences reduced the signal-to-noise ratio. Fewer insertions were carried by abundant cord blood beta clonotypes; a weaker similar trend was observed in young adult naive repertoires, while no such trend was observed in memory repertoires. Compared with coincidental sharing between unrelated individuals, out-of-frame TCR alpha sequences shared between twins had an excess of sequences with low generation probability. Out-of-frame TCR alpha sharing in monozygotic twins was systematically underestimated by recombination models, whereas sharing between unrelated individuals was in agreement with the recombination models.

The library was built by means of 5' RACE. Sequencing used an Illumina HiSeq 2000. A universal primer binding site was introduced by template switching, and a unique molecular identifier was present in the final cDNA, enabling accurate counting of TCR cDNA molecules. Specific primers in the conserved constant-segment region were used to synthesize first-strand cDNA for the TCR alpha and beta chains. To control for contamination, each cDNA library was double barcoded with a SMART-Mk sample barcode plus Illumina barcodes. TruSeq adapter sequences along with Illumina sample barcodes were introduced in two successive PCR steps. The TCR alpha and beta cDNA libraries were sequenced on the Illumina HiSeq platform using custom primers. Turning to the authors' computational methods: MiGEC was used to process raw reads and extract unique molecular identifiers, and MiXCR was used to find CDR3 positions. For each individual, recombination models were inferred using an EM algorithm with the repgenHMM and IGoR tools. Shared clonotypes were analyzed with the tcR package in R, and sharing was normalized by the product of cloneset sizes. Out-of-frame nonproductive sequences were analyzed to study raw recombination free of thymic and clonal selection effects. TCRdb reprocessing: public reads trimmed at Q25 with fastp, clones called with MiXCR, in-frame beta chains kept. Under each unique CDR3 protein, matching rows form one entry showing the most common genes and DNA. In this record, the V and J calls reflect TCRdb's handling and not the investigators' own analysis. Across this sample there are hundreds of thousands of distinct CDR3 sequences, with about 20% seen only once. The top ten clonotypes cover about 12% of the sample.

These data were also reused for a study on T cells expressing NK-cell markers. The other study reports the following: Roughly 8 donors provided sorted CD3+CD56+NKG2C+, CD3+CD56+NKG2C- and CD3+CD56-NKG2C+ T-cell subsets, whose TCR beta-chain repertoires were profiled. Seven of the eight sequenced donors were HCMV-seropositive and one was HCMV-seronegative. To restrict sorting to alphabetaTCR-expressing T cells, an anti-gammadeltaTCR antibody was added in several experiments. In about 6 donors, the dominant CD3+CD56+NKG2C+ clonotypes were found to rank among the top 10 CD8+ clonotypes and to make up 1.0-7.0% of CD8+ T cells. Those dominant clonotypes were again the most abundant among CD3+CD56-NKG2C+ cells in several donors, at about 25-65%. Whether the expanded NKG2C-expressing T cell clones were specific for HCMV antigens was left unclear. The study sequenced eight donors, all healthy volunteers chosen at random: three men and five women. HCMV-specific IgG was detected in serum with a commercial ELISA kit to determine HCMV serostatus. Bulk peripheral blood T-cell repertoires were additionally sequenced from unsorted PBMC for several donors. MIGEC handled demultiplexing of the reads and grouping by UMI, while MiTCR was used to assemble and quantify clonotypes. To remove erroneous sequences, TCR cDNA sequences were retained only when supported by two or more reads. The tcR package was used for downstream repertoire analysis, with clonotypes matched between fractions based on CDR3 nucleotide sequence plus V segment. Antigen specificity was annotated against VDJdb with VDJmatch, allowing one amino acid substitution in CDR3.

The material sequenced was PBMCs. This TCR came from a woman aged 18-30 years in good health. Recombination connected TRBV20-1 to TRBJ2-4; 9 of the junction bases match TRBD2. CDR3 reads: CSAEPGTSAKNIQYF. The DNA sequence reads TGCAGTGCTGAACCCGGGACTAGCGCCAAAAACATTCAGTACTTC.